This T cell receptor (beta chain) stems from a study of OX40 agonist ivuxolimab in advanced cancers. In terms of the full investigation: The costimulatory receptor OX40 (CD134) was targeted by ivuxolimab, a fully human IgG2 agonistic monoclonal antibody. Of the approximately 50 dose-escalation patients, hepatocellular carcinoma was present in around 20, melanoma in around 15, renal cell carcinoma in 9 and head and neck cancer in 9. Prior anti-PD-1, anti-PD-L1 or anti-CTLA-4 therapy was permitted, and checkpoint inhibitors had been received by about 44% of dose-escalation patients. The paper describes the monotherapy dose-escalation part (N of about 47 patients) of the phase I trial of ivuxolimab. The purpose of peripheral TCRbeta sequencing was to test whether ivuxolimab changed TCR sequence diversity and led to clonal T-cell expansion. Intravenous ivuxolimab was administered to patients every 2 weeks at six dose levels: 0.01, 0.1, 0.3, 1.5, 3 and 10 mg/kg. A male proportion of around 80% and a mean age of approximately 60 years, ranging from 23 to 79, were recorded for the dose-escalation cohort. Partial responses were achieved by three dose-escalation patients, of whom one had hepatocellular carcinoma and two had cutaneous melanoma.

In this sample, this clone turned up once. This clone's antigen is unknown. One base away there is no much larger clone; base qualities are not given. The trial excluded patients who had a history of autoimmune disease or who were on systemic immunosuppression. In every dose cohort, peripheral blood was drawn for TCR sequencing at baseline, cycle 4 day 1, and cycle 7 day 1. The samples were drawn from a first-in-human, open-label, multicenter phase I dose-escalation trial of ivuxolimab. Adults with locally advanced or metastatic melanoma, renal cell carcinoma, hepatocellular carcinoma or head and neck squamous cell carcinoma were enrolled in the trial. Before TCR sequencing, CD4+ T cells and CD8+ T cells were sorted from peripheral blood as separate populations. Genomic DNA was extracted from sorted cells for sequencing of the TCRbeta CDR3 region. The immunoSEQ Assay was used for sequencing of TCRbeta CDR3 regions. TCRdb carries this immuneACCESS record with in-frame sequences only. Its versions omit some clonotypes, under half of them owing to an unresolved V gene in the studies checked, with the rest unexplained. This sample has roughly 70,000 clones in its table, and under 95% of those were observed once. Around 6.1% of the sample belongs to the ten largest clones.

The investigation overall reported the following: Antigen specificity was not determined for the clonally expanded peripheral T cells. After ivuxolimab, CD8+ T cells had more expanded clones than CD4+ T cells on average. Clonal expansion of both CD4+ and CD8+ blood T cells was observed from baseline to week 6 at doses 0.1 to 3.0 mg/kg. In partial responders in the 0.1-3.0 mg/kg groups, normalized peripheral clonal expansion was found to be among the lowest, especially among CD8+ T cells. Low levels of normalized T-cell clonal expansion were also seen in some patients who did not respond.

The CDR3 starts with the cysteine, ends with the phenylalanine, and has 14 residues. Solely the CDR3 DNA is kept, with 42 bases framed from the first base. Trimming removed 4 bases from V and 2 bases from J, leaving 11 bases between the germline ends. CDR1 and CDR2 were assigned from the germline V gene as MNHEY and SVGAGI. The chain was built from TRBV6-5 and TRBJ1-2; matching of 5 bases hints at TRBD1 as the D gene. The sequence was obtained from an adult with an advanced solid tumor such as melanoma, head and neck, liver or kidney cancer. The source material was CD4+ or CD8+ T cells sorted from blood, sampled in a trial of the OX40 agonist ivuxolimab. The CDR3 reads as follows: CASSFSGDNYGYTF. The DNA is TGTGCCAGCAGTTTTTCGGGGGACAACTATGGCTACACCTTC.